This is a list of T cell receptor beta chains from one sample in a study of blood T cell repertoires in COVID-19. Measured with immunoSEQ multiplex PCR; TCRdb has only the in-frame clones, and not every one. The sample holds approximately 310,000 clones; around 85% are singletons and the top ten take 1.5% to 2%. Sequencing was performed on PBMCs or T cells enriched from blood (not recorded which). Source of these receptors: a woman aged 30 to 39 who had been exposed to COVID-19. The CDR3 runs from the conserved cysteine through the conserved F or W. A D gene is named only where the DNA matches it firmly. Clone size appears in some rows only: once, few, many, or a class for an expanded clone.

cdr3_aa cdr3_nt clone_size d_call j_call v_call
CASSFESEQFF TGTGCCAGCAGTTTCGAGTCGGAGCAGTTCTTC NA NA TRBJ2-1 TRBV12-3/TRBV12-4
CASSRQGAITDTQYF TGTGCCAGTAGCCGACAGGGCGCGATCACAGATACGCAGTATTTT once TRBD1 TRBJ2-3 TRBV19
CASSDQGTTEAFF TGTGCCAGCAGTGATCAGGGAACCACTGAAGCTTTCTTT NA NA TRBJ1-1 TRBV6-4
CASRPGDRKNEKLFF TGTGCCAGCAGGCCTGGGGACAGAAAGAATGAAAAACTGTTTTTT NA TRBD1 TRBJ1-4 TRBV28
CASSGVRGEAFF TGTGCCAGCAGTGGGGTCAGGGGCGAAGCTTTCTTT once NA TRBJ1-1 TRBV6-4
CASSPTGGGTNYGYTF TGTGCCAGCAGTCCTACGGGCGGGGGAACTAACTATGGCTACACCTTC many NA TRBJ1-2 TRBV27
CASRREWNQPQHF TGTGCCAGCAGGAGAGAATGGAATCAGCCCCAGCATTTT NA NA TRBJ1-5 TRBV12-3/TRBV12-4
CASSLRGRGSYEQYF TGTGCCAGTAGCCTCCGTGGACGGGGCTCCTACGAGCAGTACTTC NA NA TRBJ2-7 TRBV19
CASSASVIHNEQFF TGTGCCAGCAGCGCCTCGGTAATACACAATGAGCAGTTCTTC NA NA TRBJ2-1 TRBV9
CASSPDGAGNQPQHF TGCGCCAGCAGCCCCGATGGGGCGGGCAATCAGCCCCAGCATTTT NA NA TRBJ1-5 TRBV4-1
CASSPPGILYNEQFF TGTGCCAGCAGCCCCCCGGGAATCCTCTACAATGAGCAGTTCTTC NA NA TRBJ2-1 TRBV7-9
CASSHRLTGGAHGYTF TGCGCCAGCAGTCACCGGTTGACAGGGGGCGCCCATGGCTACACCTTC once TRBD1 TRBJ1-2 TRBV23-1
CASSNWGQGTEKLFF TGTGCCAGCAGCAATTGGGGACAAGGGACCGAAAAACTGTTTTTT once NA TRBJ1-4 TRBV27
CASSSWAEINTGELFF TGTGCCAGCAGCTCATGGGCCGAGATAAACACCGGGGAGCTGTTTTTT many NA TRBJ2-2 TRBV7-9
CASSGGITTDEKLFF TGTGCCAGTAGTGGGGGGATAACGACCGATGAAAAACTGTTTTTT NA NA TRBJ1-4 TRBV19